This TCR beta chain was obtained from a study of Graves' ophthalmopathy and Graves' hyperthyroidism. General study results and limits: Predictions made by the model for ophthalmopathy progression reached more than 55% sensitivity and less than 80% specificity.

CDR1 is SGHRS and CDR2 is YFSETQ in the germline V gene. The CDR3 has 15 residues. Trimming took 4 bases from V and 2 from J; bases not matched to a gene: 5. On this clonotype itself: Its antigen remains unidentified.

Patients with other autoimmune diseases, uncontrolled infections, pregnancy or lactation were excluded. Amplification of the TCR beta CDR3 regions used RNA transcripts (as template). HTBI primers primed a first-round RT-PCR, and a second-round multiplex PCR followed. TCRdb reprocessed the multiplex PCR reads with MiXCR, giving one entry per CDR3 protein. Of about 500,000 distinct CDR3 sequences detected, around an eighth appear once; the ten largest clones hold more than 8.5%. Sequenced material: blood. The clonotype was recovered from a woman in her twenties or thirties with Graves' ophthalmopathy. The rearrangement links TRBV5-1 to TRBJ2-2, with 7 nucleotides matching TRBD1. In DNA form, the CDR3 reads TGCGCCAGCAGCAGAGGGGGCCCCAACACCGGGGAGCTGTTTTTT. Its translation is CASSRGGPNTGELFF.